The 19 T cell receptor beta chains listed next were all sequenced from one sample in a study of blood T cell repertoires in COVID-19. TCRdb keeps only in-frame clones here, not all; method: immunoSEQ multiplex PCR. Of about 73,000 clones detected, approximately 80% appear once; the ten largest clones hold 3.5% to 5%. Sample: peripheral blood. These receptors all stem from an older woman with acute or convalescent COVID-19.

This chain uses TRBV6-2 or TRBV6-3 with TRBJ1-2; D is unresolved. The germline V and J ends were trimmed by 0 bases and 4 bases, with 6 bases remaining between them. The length of the CDR3 is 13 residues. Per germline, CDR1 MNHEY and CDR2 SVGEGT. In nucleotides, the CDR3 is TGTGCCAGCAGTTACTCAACAACCTATGGCTACACCTTC. It is translated as CASSYSTTYGYTF.

The chain combines TRBV10-3 with TRBJ1-5; D perhaps matches TRBD1 (5 bases). Germline V gene lookup returns CDR1 ENHRY and CDR2 SYGVKD. The CDR3 is 14 residues long. V was pared by 5 bases and J by 4 bases, with 12 bases between. The CDR3 here is CAISNSGGNQPQHF. DNA for the CDR3: TGTGCCATCAGTAACAGTGGGGGGAATCAGCCCCAGCATTTT.

The rearrangement links TRBV15 to TRBJ1-3; D remains unclear. There are 16 residues in the CDR3. The V and J ends lost 0 bases and 2 bases respectively, with 11 bases between them. The germline V gene encodes CDR1 LNHNV and CDR2 YYDKDF (reference sequence). DNA for the CDR3: TGTGCCACCAGCAGAGATAAGCTGACTACTGGAAACACCATATATTTT. Protein: CATSRDKLTTGNTIYF.

This sequence joins TRBV4-1 and TRBJ1-1; a possible D gene is TRBD1 (5 bases). The CDR3 covers 15 residues. The germline V and J ends were trimmed by 8 bases and 2 bases, with 18 bases remaining between them. Germline values: CDR1 MGHRA, CDR2 YSYEKL. The CDR3 bases are TGCGCCAGCTGTCAGGGTAGGAACGCCAACACTGAAGCTTTCTTT. Its protein is CASCQGRNANTEAFF.

This clone was found once. The gene calls are TRBV19 and TRBJ2-7; 7 nucleotides line up with TRBD2. The length of the CDR3 is 14 residues. Germline loops: CDR1 LNHDA, CDR2 SQIVND (reference sequence). The trim removed 5 bases at V and 0 bases at J, leaving 4 bases unmatched. The CDR3 DNA is TGTGCCAGTAGTCTTGGGACTAACTCCTACGAGCAGTACTTC. Translating it yields CASSLGTNSYEQYF.

CDR3 residues: CASSVTGTGDEKLFF. The CDR3 DNA reads TGCGCCAGCAGCGTAACCGGGACAGGGGATGAAAAACTGTTTTTT. The V gene is TRBV5-1, the J gene TRBJ1-4; 10 bases line up with TRBD1. The CDR3 contains 15 residues. V was pared by 4 bases and J by 6 bases, with 6 bases of the junction left unmatched. The germline V gene encodes CDR1 SGHRS and CDR2 YFSETQ.

The chain links TRBV2 to TRBJ2-5; 7 nucleotides align to TRBD1. V lost 5 bases, J lost 5 bases, and 11 bases stayed unmatched. This CDR3 spans 15 amino acids. Germline CDR1 SNHLY, CDR2 FYNNEI. CDR3 nucleotides: TGTGCCAGCAGTTCAATCAGGGGGTTGATGGAGACCCAGTACTTC. Its protein product is CASSSIRGLMETQYF.

The J gene is TRBJ1-1, the V gene TRBV4-1; 8 bases line up with TRBD1. The CDR3 length is 17 residues. Germline V gene lookup returns CDR1 MGHRA and CDR2 YSYEKL. After removal of 0 bases from V and 11 bases from J, the junction contained 17 bases not matched to a gene. CDR3 region: CASSQDSKVQGAGGAFF. The CDR3 DNA reads TGCGCCAGCAGCCAAGATTCGAAAGTCCAGGGGGCGGGTGGGGCTTTCTTT.

CDR3 sequence reads: CASSARQGAYNEQFF. For the CDR3, the DNA is TGTGCCAGCAGTGCCCGACAGGGCGCCTACAATGAGCAGTTCTTC. The J gene is TRBJ2-1, the V gene TRBV27; 7 nucleotides align to TRBD1. The J segment lost 2 bases and the V segment lost 5 bases, leaving 6 bases of the junction unmatched. The length of the CDR3 is 15 residues. Germline V gene sequence: CDR1 MNHEY, CDR2 SMNVEV (reference sequence).

The chain is built from TRBV7-2 and TRBJ2-4; D is possibly TRBD2 (5 bases). Trimming removed 0 bases from V and 2 bases from J, with 11 bases in between. CDR1 is SGHTA, CDR2 FQGNSA, per germline. The CDR3 has 16 amino acids. CDR3 residues: CASSLAPGSSKNIQYF. The CDR3 bases are TGTGCCAGCAGCTTAGCGCCGGGAAGCTCCAAAAACATTCAGTACTTC.

This clone was detected a few times. The V gene is TRBV24-1, the J gene TRBJ2-1; TRBD2 might be the D (5 bases). V shed 1 base and J shed 0 bases, with 6 bases lying between them. Germline assignment: CDR1 KGHDR and CDR2 SFDVKD. This CDR3 spans 15 amino acids. Here the CDR3 DNA reads TGTGCCACCAGTGATTTCCGGGGCTCCTACAATGAGCAGTTCTTC. Its protein product is CATSDFRGSYNEQFF.

The J gene is TRBJ1-1, the V gene TRBV5-8; 8 bases fit TRBD1. The CDR3 is made up of 15 amino acids. Per germline, CDR1 SGHTS and CDR2 YDEGEE. Trimming took 2 bases from V and 3 from J; bases not matched to a gene: 6. DNA for the CDR3: TGTGCCAGCAGCTTAGGACAGGGAGGCGACACTGAAGCTTTCTTT. Protein sequence: CASSLGQGGDTEAFF.

The chain links TRBV6-5 to TRBJ1-2; TRBD1 matches 8 bases. The CDR3 runs to 15 residues. With 6 bases clipped from V and 2 bases from J, the junction kept 8 bases outside the gene matches. Germline V CDR1 and CDR2: MNHEY, SVGAGI. The chain's CDR3 is CASSPPDRANYGYTF. The CDR3 nucleotides read TGTGCCAGCAGCCCCCCGGACAGGGCAAACTATGGCTACACCTTC.

The table lists this clone with a count of one. The chain combines TRBV23-1 with TRBJ2-2; possible D gene TRBD2, 6 bases. TRBV23-1 belongs to the ORF category, with a function that is uncertain. This CDR3 comprises 15 residues. V lost 0 bases and J 8 bases, leaving 13 bases between the germline ends. The CDR3 coding sequence is TGCGCCAGCAGTCAATCGACTAGAAGCGTGGGGGAGCTGTTTTTT. Translating gives CASSQSTRSVGELFF.

The rearrangement joins TRBV5-1 to TRBJ2-5; D may be TRBD2 (6 bases). Germline V gives CDR1 SGHRS, CDR2 YFSETQ. CDR3 length: 17 amino acids. V shed 0 bases and J shed 1 base, with 16 bases lying between them. As DNA, the CDR3 is TGCGCCAGCAGCTTGGCCGGGGTAGCGGACCGCCAAGAGACCCAGTACTTC. Amino acid sequence: CASSLAGVADRQETQYF.

This clone came up a few times. The chain is built from TRBV7-3 and TRBJ2-1; D ambiguous. V was pared by 2 bases and J by 4 bases, with 15 bases between. Looked up from germline, CDR1 is SGHTA and CDR2 is FQGTGA. The length of the CDR3 is 16 residues. As DNA, the CDR3 is TGTGCCAGCAGCTTACAGCTGACTCCGCCTTACAATGAGCAGTTCTTC. Its protein is CASSLQLTPPYNEQFF.

The V gene is TRBV6-1, the J gene TRBJ2-7, with TRBD1 identical over 9 bases. From germline, CDR1 is MNHNS and CDR2 SASEGT. The CDR3 runs to 15 residues. V shed 1 base and J 4 bases; nucleotides not matched to a gene: 5. The CDR3 DNA sequence: TGTGCCAGCAGTGAAGAATGGACAGGGGAGTACGAGCAGTACTTC. Translated, it gives CASSEEWTGEYEQYF.

The CDR3 is CASSISGTGGIFDEQFF. The CDR3, as DNA: TGTGCCAGCAGCATTAGCGGGACTGGGGGGATTTTCGATGAGCAGTTCTTC. The rearrangement uses TRBV7-3 and TRBJ2-1; 8 nucleotides agree with TRBD2. The V and J ends lost 5 bases and 8 bases, in that order; junction bases with no gene match: 17. Germline-derived CDR1 and CDR2 are SGHTA and FQGTGA. The CDR3 is 17 residues long.

V and J are TRBV5-1 and TRBJ2-5, with D possibly being TRBD2 (6 bases). V was pared by 3 bases and J by 2 bases, with 17 bases between. CDR3 length: 16 residues. Per the germline V gene, CDR1 is SGHRS and CDR2 is YFSETQ. In DNA, the CDR3 is TGCGCCAGCAGCTCCGGTTCTGGTAGCGGACAAGAGACCCAGTACTTC. Its translation is CASSSGSGSGQETQYF.